Listed below are T cell receptor beta chains from one sample, sequenced in a study of blood T cell repertoires in COVID-19. Repertoires were generated with immunoSEQ multiplex PCR, while TCRdb's copy carries only in-frame clones and drops some. The data contain roughly 100,000 clones, around 74% of them singletons. The sample taken for sequencing was peripheral blood. These receptors were obtained from a woman between 70 and 85 years old with acute or convalescent COVID-19. CDR3s include the opening cysteine and the closing phenylalanine or tryptophan. The order of the fields is clone size, D gene, V gene, J gene, CDR3 DNA, CDR3 protein. The D gene is left open where the match is weak. The size field is filled for only some rows; it gives once, few, many or a size class.

abundance: -
d_gene: TRBD1
v_gene: TRBV2
j_gene: TRBJ1-2
CDR3nt: TGTGCCAGCAGTCCCGACAGGGCTTACACCTTC
CDR3aa: CASSPDRAYTF

abundance: -
d_gene: -
v_gene: TRBV10-3
j_gene: TRBJ2-7
CDR3nt: TGTGCCATCACAGTCACTCCCTCGGGGTACGAGCAGTACTTC
CDR3aa: CAITVTPSGYEQYF

abundance: -
d_gene: TRBD1
v_gene: TRBV11-2
j_gene: TRBJ1-1
CDR3nt: TGTGCCAGCAGCCCGGTAAGAGCCGGGACAGCGAACACTGAAGCTTTCTTT
CDR3aa: CASSPVRAGTANTEAFF

abundance: -
d_gene: TRBD2
v_gene: TRBV27
j_gene: TRBJ2-1
CDR3nt: TGTGCCAGCAGTTACGGCAGCGGGGGGGTCGGTGCCTCCTACAATGAGCAGTTCTTC
CDR3aa: CASSYGSGGVGASYNEQFF

abundance: -
d_gene: TRBD1
v_gene: TRBV30
j_gene: TRBJ1-1
CDR3nt: TGTGCCTGGAGCGACAGGGGCACTGAAGCTTTCTTT
CDR3aa: CAWSDRGTEAFF

abundance: many
d_gene: TRBD1
v_gene: TRBV18
j_gene: TRBJ1-3
CDR3nt: TGTGCCAGCTCACCGGTGGGACAGGACTACTCTGGAAACACCATATATTTT
CDR3aa: CASSPVGQDYSGNTIYF

abundance: -
d_gene: -
v_gene: TRBV14
j_gene: TRBJ1-2
CDR3nt: TGTGCCAGCAGCCCTTACAATTCGGGATATGGCTACACCTTC
CDR3aa: CASSPYNSGYGYTF

abundance: -
d_gene: -
v_gene: TRBV18
j_gene: TRBJ2-7
CDR3nt: TGTGCCAGCTCACGACAGAACTACGAGCAGTACTTC
CDR3aa: CASSRQNYEQYF

abundance: once
d_gene: -
v_gene: TRBV12-2
j_gene: TRBJ1-1
CDR3nt: TGTGCAAGTCGCTTAGAAATTTCCTCTTGGGACAGGGTAGGAACTGAAGCTTTCTTT
CDR3aa: CASRLEISSWDRVGTEAFF

abundance: -
d_gene: TRBD1
v_gene: TRBV13
j_gene: TRBJ1-1
CDR3nt: TGTGCCAGCAGCCCTCCCCCGGGACAGAAAAACACTGAAGCTTTCTTT
CDR3aa: CASSPPPGQKNTEAFF

abundance: -
d_gene: TRBD1
v_gene: TRBV6-2/TRBV6-3
j_gene: TRBJ1-3
CDR3nt: TGTGCCAGCAGTTATGGGGACAGGTTCTCTGGAAACACCATATATTTT
CDR3aa: CASSYGDRFSGNTIYF

abundance: -
d_gene: -
v_gene: TRBV6-2/TRBV6-3
j_gene: TRBJ2-3
CDR3nt: TGTGCCAGCAGTTATGGAGGAAGGACTTACACAGATACGCAGTATTTT
CDR3aa: CASSYGGRTYTDTQYF

abundance: -
d_gene: TRBD1
v_gene: TRBV5-5
j_gene: TRBJ2-6
CDR3nt: TGTGCCAGCAGCTTGAGGCCGGGGACAGGGGCCTCTGGGGCCAACGTCCTGACTTTC
CDR3aa: CASSLRPGTGASGANVLTF

abundance: -
d_gene: -
v_gene: TRBV6-6
j_gene: TRBJ2-1
CDR3nt: TGTGCCAGCAGTTACTCGAGCGGCAGTGATGAGCAGTTCTTC
CDR3aa: CASSYSSGSDEQFF

abundance: -
d_gene: -
v_gene: TRBV2
j_gene: TRBJ2-1
CDR3nt: TGTGCCAGCAGTCACCCTCATAGACAGCACAGCTCCTACAATGAGCAGTTCTTC
CDR3aa: CASSHPHRQHSSYNEQFF

abundance: -
d_gene: -
v_gene: TRBV4-1
j_gene: TRBJ2-4
CDR3nt: TGCGCCAGCAGCCAAGAAAGGACGGAGGGCAACATTCAGTACTTC
CDR3aa: CASSQERTEGNIQYF

abundance: -
d_gene: TRBD2
v_gene: TRBV24-1
j_gene: TRBJ2-3
CDR3nt: TGTGCCACCAGCATAGCGGGGGGGCCGACAGATACGCAGTATTTT
CDR3aa: CATSIAGGPTDTQYF

abundance: -
d_gene: -
v_gene: TRBV29-1
j_gene: TRBJ1-2
CDR3nt: TGCAGCGCCCAAGGGGCAGGGTATCAGGGCTACACCTTC
CDR3aa: CSAQGAGYQGYTF

abundance: -
d_gene: TRBD1
v_gene: TRBV2
j_gene: TRBJ1-4
CDR3nt: TGTGCCAGCAGTGAAGACAGGGGGCTGTCTAATGAAAAACTGTTTTTT
CDR3aa: CASSEDRGLSNEKLFF

abundance: -
d_gene: -
v_gene: TRBV5-1
j_gene: TRBJ1-4
CDR3nt: TGCGCCAGCAGCTTGGCCGGGAGCACTAATGAAAAACTGTTTTTT
CDR3aa: CASSLAGSTNEKLFF

abundance: -
d_gene: -
v_gene: TRBV28
j_gene: TRBJ2-3
CDR3nt: TGTGCCAGCAGGTTCGCAGGGTCCACAGATACGCAGTATTTT
CDR3aa: CASRFAGSTDTQYF

abundance: -
d_gene: -
v_gene: TRBV5-1
j_gene: TRBJ1-1
CDR3nt: TGCGCCAGCAGCTTGGCTTGGGGGCGAGGCAAGGCTGAAGCTTTCTTT
CDR3aa: CASSLAWGRGKAEAFF

abundance: -
d_gene: TRBD1
v_gene: TRBV7-2
j_gene: TRBJ2-2
CDR3nt: TGTGCCAGCAGCTTGACAGGGGCCGGGGAGCTGTTTTTT
CDR3aa: CASSLTGAGELFF

abundance: -
d_gene: TRBD1
v_gene: TRBV2
j_gene: TRBJ1-5
CDR3nt: TGTGCCAGCAGTGAAGTTGACAGGGCGCCCAATCAGCCCCAGCATTTT
CDR3aa: CASSEVDRAPNQPQHF

abundance: -
d_gene: TRBD1
v_gene: TRBV6-1
j_gene: TRBJ1-5
CDR3nt: TGTGCCAGCAGTGAAGCTCGTGGAAGGGGGCGAGGCAATCAGCCCCAGCATTTT
CDR3aa: CASSEARGRGRGNQPQHF

abundance: -
d_gene: TRBD1
v_gene: TRBV6-1
j_gene: TRBJ1-1
CDR3nt: TGTGCCAGCAGTGACCTTGACAGGGTCACTGAAGCTTTCTTT
CDR3aa: CASSDLDRVTEAFF

abundance: -
d_gene: TRBD1
v_gene: TRBV6-5
j_gene: TRBJ1-2
CDR3nt: TGTGCCAGCAGTCTACAGGGGTGGGGCTACACCTTC
CDR3aa: CASSLQGWGYTF

abundance: -
d_gene: -
v_gene: TRBV19
j_gene: TRBJ2-5
CDR3nt: TGTGCCAGTAGTACCCGCCAGGGGTTCCAAGAGACCCAGTACTTC
CDR3aa: CASSTRQGFQETQYF

abundance: -
d_gene: TRBD1
v_gene: TRBV19
j_gene: TRBJ1-6
CDR3nt: TGTGCCAGTACCGTGACAGGGGCGGGTTCACCCCTCCACTTT
CDR3aa: CASTVTGAGSPLHF

abundance: -
d_gene: TRBD2
v_gene: TRBV2
j_gene: TRBJ2-4
CDR3nt: TGTGCCAGCAGACCCGGGACTAGCGGGGAGAACATTCAGTACTTC
CDR3aa: CASRPGTSGENIQYF

abundance: -
d_gene: -
v_gene: TRBV11-3
j_gene: TRBJ2-1
CDR3nt: TGTGCCAGCAGCTTAGGATCTCGTGGGGAGAATGAGCAGTTCTTC
CDR3aa: CASSLGSRGENEQFF

abundance: few
d_gene: -
v_gene: TRBV4-1
j_gene: TRBJ1-2
CDR3nt: TGCGCCAGCAGCCCGGGGGGAGGCGCTAACTATGGCTACACCTTC
CDR3aa: CASSPGGGANYGYTF

abundance: -
d_gene: TRBD1
v_gene: TRBV3-1/TRBV3-2
j_gene: TRBJ1-6
CDR3nt: TGTGCCAGCAGCCCGAGGACAGGCGGCTCCTATAATTCACCCCTCCACTTT
CDR3aa: CASSPRTGGSYNSPLHF

abundance: few
d_gene: TRBD1
v_gene: TRBV5-1
j_gene: TRBJ1-5
CDR3nt: TGCGCCAGCACCGGGGACAGGGAGCACTTGCATCAGCCCCAGCATTTT
CDR3aa: CASTGDREHLHQPQHF

abundance: few
d_gene: TRBD1
v_gene: TRBV7-8
j_gene: TRBJ1-1
CDR3nt: TGTGCCAGCAGCTTATATGCAGGGGGAACCACTGAAGCTTTCTTT
CDR3aa: CASSLYAGGTTEAFF

abundance: -
d_gene: TRBD2
v_gene: TRBV28
j_gene: TRBJ2-2
CDR3nt: TGTGCCAGCAGTTTATCGGGGGGGCCCGGGGAGCTGTTTTTT
CDR3aa: CASSLSGGPGELFF

abundance: once
d_gene: -
v_gene: TRBV5-1
j_gene: TRBJ2-3
CDR3nt: TGCGCCAGCAGCTACTATACGCAGTATTTT
CDR3aa: CASSYYTQYF

abundance: -
d_gene: TRBD1
v_gene: TRBV3-1/TRBV3-2
j_gene: TRBJ2-2
CDR3nt: TGTGCCAGCAGCCCTGGGACAGGGGGAATCGGGGAGCTGTTTTTT
CDR3aa: CASSPGTGGIGELFF

abundance: -
d_gene: TRBD2
v_gene: TRBV9
j_gene: TRBJ2-3
CDR3nt: TGTGCCAGCAGCGTAGTAGGCTCTAGCGGGGGGGCGGATACGCAGTATTTT
CDR3aa: CASSVVGSSGGADTQYF

abundance: once
d_gene: -
v_gene: TRBV2
j_gene: TRBJ2-3
CDR3nt: TGTGCCAGCAGTGAAGAAGAATGGTTTAACTCGCAGTATTTT
CDR3aa: CASSEEEWFNSQYF

abundance: -
d_gene: -
v_gene: TRBV18
j_gene: TRBJ1-1
CDR3nt: TGTGCCAGCTCCGGGGGGCGGGTCACTGAAGCTTTCTTT
CDR3aa: CASSGGRVTEAFF

abundance: many
d_gene: TRBD1
v_gene: TRBV28
j_gene: TRBJ1-2
CDR3nt: TGTGCCAGCCTGGGACAGGGAGACTATGGCTACACCTTC
CDR3aa: CASLGQGDYGYTF

abundance: -
d_gene: TRBD1
v_gene: TRBV9
j_gene: TRBJ2-3
CDR3nt: TGTGCCAGCAGCGTAGAAGAGACAGGGGTTCCTAGCACAGATACGCAGTATTTT
CDR3aa: CASSVEETGVPSTDTQYF

abundance: -
d_gene: -
v_gene: TRBV5-6
j_gene: TRBJ1-1
CDR3nt: TGTGCCAGCAGCTTGGAGCCGGGCACTGAAGCTTTCTTT
CDR3aa: CASSLEPGTEAFF

abundance: -
d_gene: -
v_gene: TRBV27
j_gene: TRBJ2-7
CDR3nt: TGTGCCAGCAGTTTAAGGACAAACTACGAGCAGTACTTC
CDR3aa: CASSLRTNYEQYF

abundance: -
d_gene: -
v_gene: TRBV3-1/TRBV3-2
j_gene: TRBJ1-5
CDR3nt: TGTGCCAGCAGCCGCGACAGTGGAAACAATCAGCCCCAGCATTTT
CDR3aa: CASSRDSGNNQPQHF

abundance: -
d_gene: TRBD2
v_gene: TRBV9
j_gene: TRBJ2-1
CDR3nt: TGTGCCAGCAGCCCACGCCTAGCGGGGGTCTACAATGAGCAGTTCTTC
CDR3aa: CASSPRLAGVYNEQFF

abundance: -
d_gene: TRBD2
v_gene: TRBV5-1
j_gene: TRBJ2-2
CDR3nt: TGCGCCAGCAGAAGACTAGCGGGGGGCACCGGGGAGCTGTTTTTT
CDR3aa: CASRRLAGGTGELFF

abundance: -
d_gene: -
v_gene: TRBV5-1
j_gene: TRBJ2-1
CDR3nt: TGCGCCAGCAGCTCCGCGGACTCGCTTGGGGATGAGCAGTTCTTC
CDR3aa: CASSSADSLGDEQFF

abundance: -
d_gene: TRBD2
v_gene: TRBV14
j_gene: TRBJ2-1
CDR3nt: TGTGCCAGCAGCCGGACTAGCGGGGGGGGAAATGAGCAGTTCTTC
CDR3aa: CASSRTSGGGNEQFF

abundance: -
d_gene: -
v_gene: TRBV30
j_gene: TRBJ1-3
CDR3nt: TGTGCCTGGAGGGGTAAGGGGCAGTCCTCTGGAAACACCATATATTTT
CDR3aa: CAWRGKGQSSGNTIYF

abundance: -
d_gene: -
v_gene: TRBV3-1/TRBV3-2
j_gene: TRBJ2-4
CDR3nt: TGTGCCAGCAGCCTAAAGGGGTTTGGAAACATTCAGTACTTC
CDR3aa: CASSLKGFGNIQYF

abundance: -
d_gene: -
v_gene: TRBV24-1
j_gene: TRBJ2-7
CDR3nt: TGTGCCACCAGTCCCCGCGGCTCCTACGAGCAGTACTTC
CDR3aa: CATSPRGSYEQYF

abundance: once
d_gene: -
v_gene: TRBV5-1
j_gene: TRBJ1-1
CDR3nt: TGCGCCAGCAGCCTTGGGGCAGGAAACACTGAAGCTTTCTTT
CDR3aa: CASSLGAGNTEAFF

abundance: -
d_gene: -
v_gene: TRBV9
j_gene: TRBJ2-3
CDR3nt: TGTGCCAGCAGCGTCCAGGGAAATTCAGATACGCAGTATTTT
CDR3aa: CASSVQGNSDTQYF

abundance: -
d_gene: -
v_gene: TRBV18
j_gene: TRBJ2-3
CDR3nt: TGTGCCAGCTCACCCTGGGGGCCCCCCACAGATACGCAGTATTTT
CDR3aa: CASSPWGPPTDTQYF

abundance: -
d_gene: TRBD1
v_gene: TRBV25-1
j_gene: TRBJ1-4
CDR3nt: TGTGCCAGCAGCGACAGCGGACTCAGGGGGCTAGGAGAAAAACTGTTTTTT
CDR3aa: CASSDSGLRGLGEKLFF

abundance: -
d_gene: TRBD2
v_gene: TRBV7-2
j_gene: TRBJ2-1
CDR3nt: TGTGCCAGCAGCCAAAGGGGACTAGCGGGGGTGCCTGAGCAGTTCTTC
CDR3aa: CASSQRGLAGVPEQFF